The source of this TCR beta chain is a study of OX40 agonist ivuxolimab in advanced cancers. Study context: The dose-escalation cohort had hepatocellular carcinoma, melanoma, renal cell or head and neck cancer. At roughly 83% male, the cohort had a mean age of approximately 60 years, ranging from 23 to 79.

Clones were sequenced by immunoSEQ multiplex PCR, and TCRdb holds only the in-frame ones, with some missing. This sample has more than 20,000 clones, with roughly nine tenths found just once. Per germline, CDR1 SGHDT and CDR2 YYEEEE. This CDR3 contains 17 residues. Trimming took off 2 bases at V and 3 bases at J, with 21 bases between the two ends. This clone was counted once. The chain is built from TRBV5-6 and TRBJ2-7; possible D gene TRBD1, 6 bases. This receptor was identified in an adult with an advanced solid tumor such as melanoma, head and neck, liver or kidney cancer. The material was CD4+ or CD8+ T cells sorted from blood, obtained in a trial of the OX40 agonist ivuxolimab. This chain's CDR3 is CASSLGPGTPNDYEQYF. The CDR3 DNA is TGTGCCAGCAGCTTAGGCCCCGGGACACCAAATGACTACGAGCAGTACTTC. The full variable domain, completed using reference TRBV5-6 and TRBJ2-7, is DAGVTQSPTHLIKTRGQQVTLRCSPKSGHDTVSWYQQALGQGPQFIFQYYEEEERQRGNFPDRFSGHQFPNYSSELNVNALLLGDSALYLCASSLGPGTPNDYEQYFGPGTRLTVT.